These 30 T cell receptor beta chains were sequenced from one sample in a study of T-cell memory formation after mild COVID-19. TCRdb reprocessed the 5' RACE reads with MiXCR, giving one entry per CDR3 protein. This sample carries more than 80,000 distinct CDR3 sequences, about 17% of them seen once, and the ten largest clones take 28%. The specimen was PBMCs or a T cell subset sorted from them (not recorded which). Receptors were obtained from an adult woman who had mild COVID-19 (a few samples of this study predate the infection). Cell type and time point are not known.

This chain links TRBV5-6 with TRBJ1-4, with 10 bases identical to TRBD1. Germline V lookup: CDR1 SGHDT, CDR2 YYEEEE. The CDR3 covers 17 residues. V dropped 4 bases and J dropped 5; count of bases not matched to a gene: 11. The CDR3, as DNA: TGTGCCAGCAGCGCCCCGGGACAGGGGATTCCCAATGAAAAACTGTTTTTT. It encodes CASSAPGQGIPNEKLFF.

This clonotype was counted only a few times. The gene calls are TRBV6-4 and TRBJ2-1; maybe TRBD1 (5 bases). Germline loops: CDR1 MRHNA, CDR2 SNTAGT. Trimming left V 0 bases short and J 1 base short, with 10 bases between. The CDR3 covers 16 residues. CDR3 coding DNA: TGTGCCAGCAGTGACTCGGTGACAGCTTCCTACAATGAGCAGTTCTTC. As protein: CASSDSVTASYNEQFF.

This clonotype has a count of ten or more. The rearrangement links TRBV2 to TRBJ2-3; D remains unclear. The CDR3 spans 14 residues. The V gene's germline CDR1 is SNHLY and CDR2 FYNNEI. V shed 8 bases and J shed 0 bases, with 12 bases lying between them. The CDR3 loop is CASLMDGSTDTQYF. CDR3 in DNA: TGTGCCAGCCTAATGGACGGTAGCACAGATACGCAGTATTTT. Looking up the rest from reference TRBV2 and TRBJ2-3 gives the full variable domain: EPEVTQTPSHQVTQMGQEVILRCVPISNHLYFYWYRQILGQKVEFLVSFYNNEISEKSEIFDDQFSVERPDGSNFTLKIRSTKLEDSAMYFCASLMDGSTDTQYFGPGTRLTVL.

V is TRBV7-2 and J is TRBJ2-1; D remains unclear. The germline gives CDR1 SGHTA, CDR2 FQGNSA. Trimming pared 2 bases from V and 4 bases from J, leaving 6 bases between. This CDR3 comprises 13 residues. The CDR3 bases are TGTGCCAGCAGCTTACCGAGATACAATGAGCAGTTCTTC. Its translation: CASSLPRYNEQFF.

CDR3 sequence (DNA): TGTGCCAGTAGTATAGATCAGGGGGAGACCCAGTACTTC. Translated: CASSIDQGETQYF. The chain has TRBV19 and TRBJ2-5; TRBD1 might be the D (6 bases). Germline assignment: CDR1 LNHDA and CDR2 SQIVND (reference sequence). Trimming shortened V by 0 bases and J by 5 bases, and 7 bases separated the two germline ends. The CDR3 spans 13 residues.

V and J are TRBV7-6 and TRBJ2-7; the D gene is possibly TRBD1 (9 bases). V lost 2 bases and J lost 4, with 18 bases in between. Germline loops: CDR1 SGHVS, CDR2 FNYEAQ. The CDR3 extends over 16 amino acids. The CDR3 reads CASSLTGGTGTYEQYF. CDR3 nucleotides: TGTGCCAGCAGCTTAACGGGGGGGACAGGGACGTACGAGCAGTACTTC.

This clonotype was seen more than once but under ten times. The chain recombines TRBV12-3 or TRBV12-4 with TRBJ2-3; D ambiguous. V dropped 9 bases and J dropped 3 bases, with 7 bases sitting between them. This CDR3 region has 11 residues. The CDR3 region is CASGVTDTQYF. Here the CDR3 DNA reads TGTGCCAGTGGGGTAACAGATACGCAGTATTTT.

V usage is TRBV7-2 and J usage is TRBJ2-7; TRBD2 matches 7 bases. CDR1 SGHTA and CDR2 FQGNSA come from the germline V gene. The CDR3 spans 16 residues. V was clipped by 0 bases and J by 5 bases; unmatched bases: 10. CDR3: CASSLASGGRGNEQYF. In nucleotides, the CDR3 is TGTGCCAGCAGCTTAGCCAGTGGCGGGAGAGGCAACGAGCAGTACTTC.

This clonotype has just a few counts. V and J are TRBV9 and TRBJ2-1; 13 bases match TRBD2. Germline values: CDR1 SGDLS, CDR2 YYNGEE. CDR3 size: 16 residues. Trimming cost V 3 bases and J 7 bases; bases outside gene matches: 7. This CDR3 is CASSAGLAGMGNEQFF. Here the CDR3 DNA reads TGTGCCAGCAGCGCGGGACTAGCGGGAATGGGTAATGAGCAGTTCTTC.

The chain employs TRBV9 and TRBJ1-2, with 7 bases lining up with TRBD1. The CDR3 runs to 15 residues. Trimming removed 4 bases from V and 0 bases from J; junction bases left unmatched: 6. Per germline, CDR1 SGDLS and CDR2 YYNGEE. This CDR3 is CASSPTRGANYGYTF. The CDR3 DNA reads as TGTGCCAGCAGCCCAACCAGGGGGGCTAACTATGGCTACACCTTC.

This clonotype has only a few counts. The chain uses TRBV15 and TRBJ2-7; a possible D gene is TRBD2 (6 bases). This CDR3 has 16 residues. Germline values: CDR1 LNHNV, CDR2 YYDKDF (reference sequence). V lost 1 base to trimming and J lost 6 bases, with 19 bases between them. CDR3 nucleotide sequence: TGTGCCACCAGCAGAGGGTTGGCGGGAACTACTAGCGAGCAGTACTTC. Residues: CATSRGLAGTTSEQYF. Complete variable domain (other parts from reference TRBV15 and TRBJ2-7): DAMVIQNPRYQVTQFGKPVTLSCSQTLNHNVMYWYQQKSSQAPKLLFHYYDKDFNNEADTPDNFQSRRPNTSFCFLDIRSPGLGDTAMYLCATSRGLAGTTSEQYFGPGTRLTVT.

This clonotype was seen more than once but under ten times. The genes are TRBV9 and TRBJ2-7; TRBD2 aligns across 11 bases. Trimming took 3 bases from V and 4 from J; bases not matched to a gene: 9. The germline V gene has CDR1 SGDLS and CDR2 YYNGEE. This CDR3 comprises 16 residues. CDR3 protein: CASSGDITSGGYEQYF. The CDR3, as DNA: TGTGCCAGCAGCGGGGACATAACTAGCGGGGGATACGAGCAGTACTTC. Looking up the rest from reference TRBV9 and TRBJ2-7 gives the full variable domain: DSGVTQTPKHLITATGQRVTLRCSPRSGDLSVYWYQQSLDQGLQFLIQYYNGEERAKGNILERFSAQQFPDLHSELNLSSLELGDSALYFCASSGDITSGGYEQYFGPGTRLTVT.

The table lists this clonotype with a few counts. The chain is built from TRBV9 and TRBJ2-1; tentatively, D is TRBD2 (6 bases). The ends were cut back, 3 bases at V and 0 bases at J, with 19 bases in the middle. The V gene's germline CDR1 is SGDLS and CDR2 YYNGEE. This CDR3 is 18 amino acids long. CDR3 coding DNA: TGTGCCAGCAGCGCCCCCCCCCGCGGGGAGAGCTCCTACAATGAGCAGTTCTTC. It translates to CASSAPPRGESSYNEQFF. Together with reference TRBV9 and TRBJ2-1, the CDR3 gives the full variable domain: DSGVTQTPKHLITATGQRVTLRCSPRSGDLSVYWYQQSLDQGLQFLIQYYNGEERAKGNILERFSAQQFPDLHSELNLSSLELGDSALYFCASSAPPRGESSYNEQFFGPGTRLTVL.

This clonotype was counted only a few times. The rearrangement uses TRBV5-6 and TRBJ1-1; TRBD1 agrees at 8 bases. The V gene's germline CDR1 is SGHDT and CDR2 YYEEEE. The CDR3 covers 16 residues. V dropped 2 bases and J dropped 2; count of bases not matched to a gene: 8. In DNA, the CDR3 is TGTGCCAGCAGCTTTCTGGGACAGGTCGTTAACACTGAAGCTTTCTTT. Translated: CASSFLGQVVNTEAFF. The entire variable domain, with the rest obtained from reference TRBV5-6 and TRBJ1-1, is as follows: DAGVTQSPTHLIKTRGQQVTLRCSPKSGHDTVSWYQQALGQGPQFIFQYYEEEERQRGNFPDRFSGHQFPNYSSELNVNALLLGDSALYLCASSFLGQVVNTEAFFGQGTRLTVV.

V gene TRBV9 combines with J gene TRBJ2-5; the match to TRBD2 covers 11 bases. From germline, CDR1 is SGDLS and CDR2 YYNGEE. The CDR3 sequence is 16 residues long. J gave up 4 bases and V 0 bases, and 5 bases lay outside the gene matches. The CDR3 protein is CASSVAISGGAETQYF. CDR3 nucleotides: TGTGCCAGCAGCGTAGCGATTAGCGGGGGGGCAGAGACCCAGTACTTC.

The V and J genes are TRBV12-3 or TRBV12-4 and TRBJ1-1; D remains ambiguous. V was cut by 3 bases and J by 0 bases, with 17 bases left in between. This CDR3 comprises 17 residues. This CDR3 reads CASSFGPGVRVNTEAFF. CDR3 nucleotide sequence: TGTGCCAGCAGTTTTGGGCCAGGCGTCCGGGTGAACACTGAAGCTTTCTTT.

V usage is TRBV7-9 and J usage is TRBJ2-7; 7 positions agree with TRBD1. Germline lookup yields CDR1 SEHNR and CDR2 FQNEAQ (reference sequence). The CDR3 is 13 amino acids. V gave up 4 bases and J gave up 3 bases; unmatched junction bases: 3. The CDR3 spells CASSSRDSYEQYF. The CDR3 nucleotides are TGTGCCAGCAGCTCCCGGGACAGCTACGAGCAGTACTTC.

The chain employs TRBV9 and TRBJ2-1, with TRBD2 identical over 8 bases. Trimming removed 0 bases from V and 9 bases from J; junction bases left unmatched: 8. This CDR3 is built from 15 residues. CDR1 is SGDLS, CDR2 YYNGEE, per germline. The CDR3 DNA reads TGTGCCAGCAGCGTAGACCAGCGGGGGTTAGGTGAGCAGTTCTTC. Its protein product is CASSVDQRGLGEQFF.

This clonotype appeared a few times. The chain combines TRBV11-2 with TRBJ2-1, with 11 bases lining up with TRBD2. The CDR3 has 17 amino acids. Germline V gene sequence: CDR1 SGHAT, CDR2 FQNNGV. Germline trimming cut 4 bases from V and 6 bases from J; bases unmatched to any gene: 11. The CDR3 spells CASSSRMTSGESNEQFF. In DNA form, the CDR3 reads TGTGCCAGCAGCTCTAGAATGACTAGCGGGGAAAGCAATGAGCAGTTCTTC.

The J gene is TRBJ1-3, the V gene TRBV13; D gene ambiguous. Trimming removed 2 bases at V and 0 bases at J, with 5 bases between. The CDR3 is made up of 14 amino acids. Germline CDR1 PRHDT, CDR2 FYEKMQ (reference sequence). The CDR3 region has the DNA TGTGCCAGCAGCTTAATGGGCTCTGGAAACACCATATATTTT. It yields the protein CASSLMGSGNTIYF. The full variable domain, in which reference TRBV13 and TRBJ1-3 provide the parts outside the CDR3, is AAGVIQSPRHLIKEKRETATLKCYPIPRHDTVYWYQQGPGQDPQFLISFYEKMQSDKGSIPDRFSAQQFSDYHSELNMSSLELGDSALYFCASSLMGSGNTIYFGEGSWLTVV.

In its sample, this clonotype was seen many times. This chain links TRBV7-9 with TRBJ2-1; D remains ambiguous. Trimming removed 5 bases from V and 9 bases from J, with 11 bases in between. Germline lookup yields CDR1 SEHNR and CDR2 FQNEAQ (reference sequence). There are 12 residues in the CDR3. This CDR3 is CASSQYGSEQFF. Written as DNA, the CDR3 is TGTGCCAGCAGCCAGTATGGGTCTGAGCAGTTCTTC.

The chain uses TRBV20-1 and TRBJ1-1; no clear D. Trimming removed 6 bases at V and 1 base at J, with 12 bases between. This CDR3 is built from 13 residues. Germline-derived CDR1 and CDR2 are DFQATT and SNEGSKA (reference sequence). The CDR3 spells CSAPSTRNTEAFF. Here the CDR3 DNA reads TGCAGTGCACCAAGCACAAGGAACACTGAAGCTTTCTTT.

This clonotype was seen once. The chain joins TRBV25-1 to TRBJ1-1; tentative D call: TRBD1 (5 bases). V gave up 7 bases and J gave up 1 base, with 13 bases separating them. This CDR3 is built from 14 residues. Germline V gene lookup returns CDR1 MGHDK and CDR2 SYGVNS. For the CDR3, the DNA is TGTGCCAGCAAGGAGGTTGGGGGGAACACTGAAGCTTTCTTT. Its translation: CASKEVGGNTEAFF.

The chain joins TRBV9 to TRBJ1-1; the D gene is possibly TRBD1 (6 bases). In germline, CDR1 is SGDLS, CDR2 YYNGEE. Trimming took 4 bases from V and 3 from J, leaving 13 bases between them. The CDR3 has 14 residues. CDR3 in amino acids: CASSPPGQYTEAFF. CDR3 DNA: TGTGCCAGCAGCCCCCCGGGACAATACACTGAAGCTTTCTTT.

The rearrangement uses TRBV5-1 and TRBJ2-7, with TRBD1 identical over 9 bases. This CDR3 is built from 14 residues. Trimming took 4 bases from V and 6 from J; bases not matched to a gene: 8. In germline, CDR1 is SGHRS, CDR2 YFSETQ. The CDR3 nucleotides read TGCGCCAGCAGCCCTAGGACAGGGGTTGTCGAGCAGTACTTC. Protein product: CASSPRTGVVEQYF.

Only a few counts were recorded for this clonotype. The V and J genes are TRBV4-1 and TRBJ2-2; 7 nucleotides line up with TRBD1. This CDR3 is 14 amino acids long. V shed 3 bases and J 6 bases; nucleotides not matched to a gene: 4. Germline CDR1 and CDR2: MGHRA and YSYEKL. The CDR3 loop is CASSHIQGPGELFF. CDR3 nucleotides: TGCGCCAGCAGCCATATACAGGGGCCCGGGGAGCTGTTTTTT.

This clonotype occurred a few times. The rearrangement links TRBV7-3 to TRBJ2-7; TRBD1 matches at 7 bases. Germline V lookup: CDR1 SGHTA, CDR2 FQGTGA. This CDR3 spans 15 amino acids. Trimming removed 7 bases from V and 1 base from J; junction bases left unmatched: 10. The CDR3 region is CASIPDRAHSYEQYF. The CDR3 nucleotides read TGTGCCAGCATCCCAGACAGGGCGCATTCCTACGAGCAGTACTTC.

This clonotype came up a few times. The V call is TRBV9, the J call TRBJ2-5; no firm D call. The CDR3 runs to 14 residues. The V and J ends lost 1 base and 5 bases respectively, with 12 bases between them. Looked up from germline, CDR1 is SGDLS and CDR2 is YYNGEE. DNA of the CDR3: TGTGCCAGCAGCGTATGGTACATGGGGGAGACCCAGTACTTC. Translated: CASSVWYMGETQYF. The full variable domain, its missing parts supplied by reference TRBV9 and TRBJ2-5, is DSGVTQTPKHLITATGQRVTLRCSPRSGDLSVYWYQQSLDQGLQFLIQYYNGEERAKGNILERFSAQQFPDLHSELNLSSLELGDSALYFCASSVWYMGETQYFGPGTRLLVL.

A few counts support this clonotype. The CDR3: CATSVQKFTGELFF. The CDR3 DNA reads TGTGCCACCAGTGTTCAGAAGTTCACCGGGGAGCTGTTTTTT. This chain uses TRBV24-1 with TRBJ2-2; D gene unclear. CDR1 KGHDR and CDR2 SFDVKD come from the germline V gene. V was cut by 5 bases and J by 4 bases, with 10 bases left in between. CDR3 length: 14 amino acids.

This clonotype was seen more than once but under ten times. The chain couples TRBV7-9 to TRBJ1-1, with unresolved D. V lost 6 bases and J 6 bases, leaving 8 bases between the germline ends. The CDR3 consists of 11 residues. Germline V gene sequence: CDR1 SEHNR, CDR2 FQNEAQ (reference sequence). This CDR3 reads CASRFEAEAFF. The CDR3 nucleotides are TGTGCCAGCAGATTCGAAGCTGAAGCTTTCTTT.